The clone carrying this T cell receptor beta chain has just one count. This entry belongs to a study of technical replicates of blood from a few donors. Sequencing used immunoSEQ multiplex PCR; TCRdb keeps in-frame clones, though not all of them. The data hold some 67,000 clones, with about 98% observed a single time. The sample taken for sequencing was T cells isolated from PBMCs. The sequence derives from a human donor in good health.

CDR3 sequence: CAWSEGAVYNEQFF. The CDR3 bases are TGTGCCTGGAGTGAGGGGGCGGTCTACAATGAGCAGTTCTTC. The chain combines TRBV30 with TRBJ2-1; 7 nucleotides line up with TRBD1. This CDR3 region has 14 residues. Germline V lookup: CDR1 GTSNPN, CDR2 SVGIG (reference sequence). The V gene end was trimmed by 1 base and the J gene end by 3 bases; junction bases not matched to a gene: 3.